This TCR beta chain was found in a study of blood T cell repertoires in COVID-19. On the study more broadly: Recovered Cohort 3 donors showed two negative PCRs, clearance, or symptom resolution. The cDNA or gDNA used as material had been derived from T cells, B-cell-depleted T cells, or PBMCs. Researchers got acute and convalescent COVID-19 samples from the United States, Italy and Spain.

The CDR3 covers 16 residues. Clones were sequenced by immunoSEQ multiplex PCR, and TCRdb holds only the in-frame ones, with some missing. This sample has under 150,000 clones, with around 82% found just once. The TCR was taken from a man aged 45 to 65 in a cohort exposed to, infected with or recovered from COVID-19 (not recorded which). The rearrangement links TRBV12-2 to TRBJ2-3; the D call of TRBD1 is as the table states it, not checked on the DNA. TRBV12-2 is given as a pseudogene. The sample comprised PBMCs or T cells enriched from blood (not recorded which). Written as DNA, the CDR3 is TGTGCAAGTCGCCTTACAGACCCGTGGGGCACAGATACGCAGTATTTT. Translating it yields CASRLTDPWGTDTQYF.